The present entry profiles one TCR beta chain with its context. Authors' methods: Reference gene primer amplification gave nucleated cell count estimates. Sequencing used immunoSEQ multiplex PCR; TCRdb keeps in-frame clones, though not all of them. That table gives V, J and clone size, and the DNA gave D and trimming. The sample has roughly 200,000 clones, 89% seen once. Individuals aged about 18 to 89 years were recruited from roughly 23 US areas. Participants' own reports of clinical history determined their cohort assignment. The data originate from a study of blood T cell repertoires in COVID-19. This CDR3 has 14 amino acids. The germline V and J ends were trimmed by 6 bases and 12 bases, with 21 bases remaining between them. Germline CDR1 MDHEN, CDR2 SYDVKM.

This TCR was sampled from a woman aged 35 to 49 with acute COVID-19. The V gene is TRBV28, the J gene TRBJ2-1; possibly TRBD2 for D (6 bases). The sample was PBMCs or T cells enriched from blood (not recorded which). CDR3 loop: CASSPVGGRGVQFF. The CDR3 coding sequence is TGTGCCAGCAGCCCAGTGGGGGGAAGGGGTGTGCAGTTCTTC.